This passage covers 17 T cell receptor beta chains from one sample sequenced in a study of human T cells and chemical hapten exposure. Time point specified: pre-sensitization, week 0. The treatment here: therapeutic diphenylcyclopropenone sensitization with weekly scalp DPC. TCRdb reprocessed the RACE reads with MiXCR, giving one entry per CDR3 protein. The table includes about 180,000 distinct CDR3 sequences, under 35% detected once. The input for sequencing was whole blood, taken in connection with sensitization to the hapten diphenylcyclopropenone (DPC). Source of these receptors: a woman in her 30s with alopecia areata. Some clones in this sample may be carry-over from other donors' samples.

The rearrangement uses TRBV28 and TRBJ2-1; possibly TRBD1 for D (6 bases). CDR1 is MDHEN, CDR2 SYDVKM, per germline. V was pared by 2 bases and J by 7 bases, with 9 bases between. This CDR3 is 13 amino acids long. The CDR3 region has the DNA TGTGCCAGCAGTTTACCAGGGGCAAATGAGCAGTTCTTC. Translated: CASSLPGANEQFF.

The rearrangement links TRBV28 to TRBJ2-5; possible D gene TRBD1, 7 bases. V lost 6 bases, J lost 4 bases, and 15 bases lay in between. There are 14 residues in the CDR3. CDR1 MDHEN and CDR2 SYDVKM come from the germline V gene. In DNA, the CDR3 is TGTGCCAGCAGGCCTCAGGGGGGACTAGAGACCCAGTACTTC. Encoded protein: CASRPQGGLETQYF.

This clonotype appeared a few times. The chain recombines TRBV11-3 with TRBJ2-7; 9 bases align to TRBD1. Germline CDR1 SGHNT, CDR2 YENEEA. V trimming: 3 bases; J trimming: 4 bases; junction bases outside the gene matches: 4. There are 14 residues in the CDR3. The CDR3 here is CASSLLTGGYEQYF. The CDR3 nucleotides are TGTGCCAGCAGCTTGCTGACAGGGGGTTACGAGCAGTACTTC.

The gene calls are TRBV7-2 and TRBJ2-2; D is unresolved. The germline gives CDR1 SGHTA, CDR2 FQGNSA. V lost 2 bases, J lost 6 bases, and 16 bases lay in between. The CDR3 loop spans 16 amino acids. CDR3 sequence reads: CASSLFAHQLAGELFF. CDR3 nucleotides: TGTGCCAGCAGCTTATTTGCCCACCAGCTTGCCGGGGAGCTGTTTTTT.

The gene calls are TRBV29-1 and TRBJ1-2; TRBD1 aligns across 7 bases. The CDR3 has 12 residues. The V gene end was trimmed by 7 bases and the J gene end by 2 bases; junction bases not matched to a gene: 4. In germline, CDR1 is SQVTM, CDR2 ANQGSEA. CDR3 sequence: CSGQTGNYGYTF. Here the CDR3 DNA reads TGCAGCGGGCAGACAGGGAACTATGGCTACACCTTC.

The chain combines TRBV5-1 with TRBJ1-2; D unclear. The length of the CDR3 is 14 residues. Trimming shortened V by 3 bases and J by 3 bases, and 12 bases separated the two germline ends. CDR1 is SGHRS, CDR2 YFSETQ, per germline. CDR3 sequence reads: CASSSGVRDYGYTF. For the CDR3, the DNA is TGCGCCAGCAGCTCGGGCGTTAGGGACTATGGCTACACCTTC.

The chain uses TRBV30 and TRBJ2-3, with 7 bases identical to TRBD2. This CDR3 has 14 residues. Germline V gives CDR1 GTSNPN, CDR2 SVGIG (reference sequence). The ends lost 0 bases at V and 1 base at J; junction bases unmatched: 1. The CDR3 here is CAWSVGLGTDTQYF. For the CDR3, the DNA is TGTGCCTGGAGTGTCGGACTAGGCACAGATACGCAGTATTTT.

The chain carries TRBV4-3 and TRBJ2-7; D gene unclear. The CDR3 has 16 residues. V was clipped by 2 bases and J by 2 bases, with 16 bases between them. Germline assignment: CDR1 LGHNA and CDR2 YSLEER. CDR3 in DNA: TGCGCCAGCAGCCAACCGAAGGACGGGTGGGCCTACGAGCAGTACTTC. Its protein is CASSQPKDGWAYEQYF.

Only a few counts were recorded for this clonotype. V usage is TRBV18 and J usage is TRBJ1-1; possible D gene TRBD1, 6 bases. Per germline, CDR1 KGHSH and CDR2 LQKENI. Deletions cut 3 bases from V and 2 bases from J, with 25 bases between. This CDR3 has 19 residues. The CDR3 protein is CASSPWGIAMRGQNTEAFF. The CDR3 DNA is TGTGCCAGCTCACCTTGGGGAATCGCAATGAGGGGACAAAACACTGAAGCTTTCTTT. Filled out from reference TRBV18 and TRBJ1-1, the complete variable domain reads NAGVMQNPRHLVRRRGQEARLRCSPMKGHSHVYWYRQLPEEGLKFMVYLQKENIIDESGMPKERFSAEFPKEGPSILRIQQVVRGDSAAYFCASSPWGIAMRGQNTEAFFGQGTRLTVV.

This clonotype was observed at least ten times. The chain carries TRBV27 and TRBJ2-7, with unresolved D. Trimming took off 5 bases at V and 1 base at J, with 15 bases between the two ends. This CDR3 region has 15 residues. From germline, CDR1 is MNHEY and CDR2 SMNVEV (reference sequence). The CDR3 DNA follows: TGTGCCAGCAGTCTCTACGGAGCAATTTCCTACGAGCAGTACTTC. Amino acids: CASSLYGAISYEQYF.

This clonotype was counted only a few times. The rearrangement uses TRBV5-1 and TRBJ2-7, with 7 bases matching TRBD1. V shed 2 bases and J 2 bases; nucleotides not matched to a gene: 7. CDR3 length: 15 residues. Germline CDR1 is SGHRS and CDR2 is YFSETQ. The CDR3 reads CASSFLQGEAYEQYF. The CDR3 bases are TGCGCCAGCAGCTTTCTGCAGGGGGAAGCCTACGAGCAGTACTTC.

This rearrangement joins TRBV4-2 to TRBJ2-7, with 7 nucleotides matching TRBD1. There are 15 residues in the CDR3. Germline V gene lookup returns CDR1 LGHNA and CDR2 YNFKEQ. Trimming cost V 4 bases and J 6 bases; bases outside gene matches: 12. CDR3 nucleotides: TGTGCCAGCAGCCTTACCTCAGGGGGAAGGGGCGAGCAGTACTTC. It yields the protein CASSLTSGGRGEQYF.

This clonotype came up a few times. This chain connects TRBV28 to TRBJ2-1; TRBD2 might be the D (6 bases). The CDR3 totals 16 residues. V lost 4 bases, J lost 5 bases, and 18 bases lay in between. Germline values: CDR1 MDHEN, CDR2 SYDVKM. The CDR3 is CASSSPASGVDNEQFF. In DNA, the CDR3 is TGTGCCAGCAGTTCTCCGGCGTCGGGAGTTGACAATGAGCAGTTCTTC. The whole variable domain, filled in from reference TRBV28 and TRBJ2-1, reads DVKVTQSSRYLVKRTGEKVFLECVQDMDHENMFWYRQDPGLGLRLIYFSYDVKMKEKGDIPEGYSVSREKKERFSLILESASTNQTSMYLCASSSPASGVDNEQFFGPGTRLTVL.

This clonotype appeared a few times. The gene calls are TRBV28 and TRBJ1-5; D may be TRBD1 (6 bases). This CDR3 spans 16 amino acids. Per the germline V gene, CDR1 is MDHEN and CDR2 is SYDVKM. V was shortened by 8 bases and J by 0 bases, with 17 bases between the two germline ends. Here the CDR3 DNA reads TGTGCCAGCGGCATATCCGGGACATTTAGCAATCAGCCCCAGCATTTT. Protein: CASGISGTFSNQPQHF.

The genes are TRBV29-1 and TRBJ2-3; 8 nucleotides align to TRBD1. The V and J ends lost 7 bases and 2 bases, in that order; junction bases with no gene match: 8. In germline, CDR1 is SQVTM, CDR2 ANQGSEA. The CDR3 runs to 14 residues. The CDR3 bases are TGCAGCGCAGACTCGGACAGGGACACAGATACGCAGTATTTT. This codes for CSADSDRDTDTQYF.

DNA for the CDR3: TGCAGCCACGGGGGGACAGGGGGAGAACCCCAGCATTTT. The encoded protein is CSHGGTGGEPQHF. This chain joins TRBV29-1 and TRBJ1-5; 11 nucleotides line up with TRBD1. CDR1 is SQVTM and CDR2 is ANQGSEA in the germline V gene. J gave up 10 bases and V 8 bases, and 10 bases lay outside the gene matches. The CDR3 is made up of 13 amino acids. The full variable domain, with the rest looked up from reference TRBV29-1 and TRBJ1-5, is SAVISQKPSRDICQRGTSLTIQCQVDSQVTMMFWYRQQPGQSLTLIATANQGSEATYESGFVIDKFPISRPNLTFSTLTVSNMSPEDSSIYLCSHGGTGGEPQHFGDGTRLSIL.

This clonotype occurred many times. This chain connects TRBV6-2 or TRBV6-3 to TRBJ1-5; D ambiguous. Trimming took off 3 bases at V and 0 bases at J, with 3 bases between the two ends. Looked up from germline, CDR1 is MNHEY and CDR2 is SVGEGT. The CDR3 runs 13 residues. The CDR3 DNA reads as TGTGCCAGCAGTTATACTAGCAATCAGCCCCAGCATTTT. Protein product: CASSYTSNQPQHF.